The 32 T cell receptor beta chains given below trace back to one sample, sequenced in a study of blood T cell repertoires in COVID-19. TCRdb's table, derived via immunoSEQ multiplex PCR, lists solely in-frame clones and lacks some. This sample carries about 400,000 clones, roughly 88% of them seen once, and the ten largest clones take roughly 1.4%. The source material was peripheral blood. The receptors derive from a woman aged 25 to 39 with active or convalescent COVID-19.

The rearrangement uses TRBV5-6 and TRBJ2-7, with 9 nucleotides matching TRBD1. V trimming: 4 bases; J trimming: 6 bases; junction bases outside the gene matches: 8. This CDR3 contains 14 residues. Germline assignment: CDR1 SGHDT and CDR2 YYEEEE. CDR3 region: CASSRPDRGGEQYF. CDR3 nucleotide sequence: TGTGCCAGCAGCCGCCCGGACAGGGGTGGCGAGCAGTACTTC.

The chain has TRBV3-1 (or the pseudogene TRBV3-2) and TRBJ1-1; D gene unclear. Per germline, CDR1 LGHDT and CDR2 YNNKEL (reference sequence). This CDR3 comprises 14 residues. V was trimmed by 4 bases and J by 4 bases, leaving 13 bases between them. The CDR3: CASSPLNSGTEAFF. The CDR3 bases are TGTGCCAGCAGCCCTCTTAATTCGGGCACTGAAGCTTTCTTT.

This clone was found a few times. This rearrangement joins TRBV21-1 to TRBJ1-1. TRBV21-1 is flagged as a pseudogene. This CDR3 is built from 11 residues. The CDR3 here is CASSKTPSVFF. The CDR3 DNA follows: TGTGCCAGCAGCAAGACTCCTAGCGTTTTCTTT.

This sequence joins TRBV6-1 and TRBJ1-5; TRBD1 is a possible D gene (6 bases). The CDR3 loop spans 18 amino acids. CDR1 and CDR2 from the germline V gene are MNHNS and SASEGT. V gave up 1 base and J gave up 0 bases, with 16 bases separating them. As DNA, the CDR3 is TGTGCCAGCAGTGAAGGGTTCGGGGGGGCCCATAGCAATCAGCCCCAGCATTTT. Protein: CASSEGFGGAHSNQPQHF.

The rearrangement uses TRBV7-9 and TRBJ1-1, with 7 bases matching TRBD1. The CDR3 runs to 13 residues. With 3 bases clipped from V and 8 bases from J, the junction kept 6 bases outside the gene matches. The germline V gene encodes CDR1 SEHNR and CDR2 FQNEAQ (reference sequence). CDR3 residues: CASSFRTDREAFF. CDR3 DNA: TGTGCCAGCAGCTTCAGGACGGACAGGGAAGCTTTCTTT.

The chain employs TRBV11-2 and TRBJ1-2, with unresolved D. Germline assignment: CDR1 SGHAT and CDR2 FQNNGV. The CDR3 extends over 15 amino acids. The ends were cut back, 5 bases at V and 4 bases at J, with 17 bases in the middle. Here the CDR3 reads CASSTLNREAYGYTF. The CDR3 DNA is TGTGCCAGCAGCACCCTGAACCGCGAGGCCTATGGCTACACCTTC. The full variable domain, rest sourced from reference TRBV11-2 and TRBJ1-2, is EAGVAQSPRYKIIEKRQSVAFWCNPISGHATLYWYQQILGQGPKLLIQFQNNGVVDDSQLPKDRFSAERLKGVDSTLKIQPAKLEDSAVYLCASSTLNREAYGYTFGSGTRLTVV.

The rearrangement links TRBV6-5 to TRBJ2-1; D ambiguous. V gave up 2 bases and J gave up 7 bases, with 9 bases separating them. The CDR3 is 13 amino acids. Germline CDR1 reads MNHEY; CDR2 reads SVGAGI. Here the CDR3 reads CASSYPPDNEQFF. The DNA for the CDR3 is TGTGCCAGCAGTTACCCGCCAGATAATGAGCAGTTCTTC.

This clone was recorded only once. The V call is TRBV19, the J call TRBJ2-7, with TRBD2 identical over 11 bases. Per germline, CDR1 LNHDA and CDR2 SQIVND (reference sequence). This CDR3 has 15 residues. Losses at the gene ends were 4 bases for V and 5 bases for J; bases not matched to a gene: 7. The CDR3 spells CASSTGSGGANEQYF. For the CDR3, the DNA is TGTGCCAGTAGTACCGGTAGCGGGGGGGCGAACGAGCAGTACTTC.

The J gene is TRBJ2-3, the V gene TRBV20-1, with D maybe TRBD1 (5 bases). V was clipped by 3 bases and J by 0 bases, with 13 bases between them. There are 15 residues in the CDR3. Germline CDR1 and CDR2: DFQATT and SNEGSKA (reference sequence). CDR3 in amino acids: CSASRGMFSTDTQYF. The CDR3 DNA follows: TGCAGTGCTAGTAGGGGAATGTTCAGCACAGATACGCAGTATTTT.

The chain couples TRBV5-1 to TRBJ1-1, with D hard to call. The V end was cut by 0 bases, the J end by 1 base, with 10 bases between. Germline V lookup: CDR1 SGHRS, CDR2 YFSETQ. This CDR3 region has 15 residues. CDR3 protein: CASSLDTPSNTEAFF. DNA of the CDR3: TGCGCCAGCAGCTTGGATACTCCCTCGAACACTGAAGCTTTCTTT. Filled out from reference TRBV5-1 and TRBJ1-1, the complete variable domain reads KAGVTQTPRYLIKTRGQQVTLSCSPISGHRSVSWYQQTPGQGLQFLFEYFSETQRNKGNFPGRFSGRQFSNSRSEMNVSTLELGDSALYLCASSLDTPSNTEAFFGQGTRLTVV.

The J gene is TRBJ2-7, the V gene TRBV7-9, with D perhaps TRBD2 (5 bases). The CDR3 length is 12 residues. Per germline, CDR1 SEHNR and CDR2 FQNEAQ (reference sequence). V was shortened by 6 bases and J by 7 bases, with 13 bases between the two germline ends. The CDR3 nucleotides read TGTGCCAGCAGTCAGGCGGGCGGAGAGCAGTACTTC. Encoded protein: CASSQAGGEQYF.

The sample holds a few counts of this clone. This sample includes further DNA sequences coding for the same CDR3. This CDR3 reads CASSLAGYSNQPQHF. CDR3 nucleotide sequence: TGCGCCAGCAGCTTGGCGGGGTATAGCAATCAGCCCCAGCATTTT. This sequence joins TRBV5-1 and TRBJ1-5, with no clear D. Germline V gene sequence: CDR1 SGHRS, CDR2 YFSETQ. The CDR3 extends over 15 amino acids. V was pared by 0 bases and J by 0 bases, with 7 bases between.

The chain couples TRBV16 to TRBJ1-1; D gene ambiguous. V was pared by 2 bases and J by 5 bases, with 9 bases between. Per germline, CDR1 KGHSY and CDR2 FQNENV. This CDR3 region has 13 residues. CDR3 residues: CASSQAGTTEAFF. The CDR3 DNA sequence: TGTGCCAGCAGCCAAGCGGGCACAACTGAAGCTTTCTTT.

V gene TRBV5-1 combines with J gene TRBJ1-4; perhaps TRBD1 as D (5 bases). Between the trimmed V and J ends, which lost 0 bases and 5 bases, there was a span of 8 bases. CDR3 length: 14 amino acids. Looked up from germline, CDR1 is SGHRS and CDR2 is YFSETQ. CDR3 sequence: CASSLGTINEKLFF. CDR3 sequence (DNA): TGCGCCAGCAGCTTGGGGACAATCAATGAAAAACTGTTTTTT.

J is TRBJ1-2 and V is TRBV6-6; 8 bases line up with TRBD1. Trimming at V came to 6 bases and at J to 8 bases, leaving 8 bases not matched to a gene. Germline CDR1 is MNHNY and CDR2 is SVGAGI (reference sequence). The CDR3 is 13 amino acids. For the CDR3, the DNA is TGTGCCAGCAGGGGGACAGGCCCTGGGGGCTACACCTTC. It encodes CASRGTGPGGYTF.

The rearrangement uses TRBV27 and TRBJ1-6; TRBD1 might be the D (5 bases). V gave up 5 bases and J gave up 6 bases, with 8 bases separating them. Per the germline V gene, CDR1 is MNHEY and CDR2 is SMNVEV (reference sequence). The CDR3 has 13 residues. Here the CDR3 DNA reads TGTGCCAGCAGTCTAGGGGTTAATTCACCCCTCCACTTT. This translates into CASSLGVNSPLHF.

This clone was observed a single time. The chain couples TRBV3-1 (or the pseudogene TRBV3-2) to TRBJ2-4, with 7 bases fitting TRBD1. V lost 6 bases to trimming and J lost 3 bases; unmatched junction nucleotides: 11. In germline, CDR1 is LGHDT, CDR2 YNNKEL (reference sequence). CDR3 size: 16 residues. As DNA, the CDR3 is TGTGCCAGCAGTCCAACAGGGGAGCAAGGCAAAAACATTCAGTACTTC. It encodes CASSPTGEQGKNIQYF.

The chain combines TRBV20-1 with TRBJ2-3; D is unresolved. The CDR3 loop spans 15 amino acids. V was cut by 3 bases and J by 0 bases, with 13 bases left in between. The germline V gene encodes CDR1 DFQATT and CDR2 SNEGSKA (reference sequence). CDR3 sequence reads: CSASYSAISTDTQYF. The CDR3 DNA sequence: TGCAGTGCTAGTTATAGTGCAATAAGCACAGATACGCAGTATTTT.

This clone was observed once. This sequence joins TRBV3-1 (or the pseudogene TRBV3-2) and TRBJ2-7; 10 bases line up with TRBD1. The length of the CDR3 is 14 residues. Trimming cost V 3 bases and J 3 bases; bases outside gene matches: 2. Germline loops: CDR1 LGHDT, CDR2 YNNKEL (reference sequence). The CDR3 region has the DNA TGTGCCAGCAGCCAGGGGACAGGGGTCTACGAGCAGTACTTC. This sequence encodes CASSQGTGVYEQYF.

V usage is TRBV10-2 and J usage is TRBJ2-5; 9 bases fit TRBD1. The CDR3 covers 13 residues. The V gene end was trimmed by 7 bases and the J gene end by 4 bases; junction bases not matched to a gene: 4. Germline V CDR1 and CDR2: WSHSY, SAAADI. The CDR3, as DNA: TGCGCCAGCAATTCACAGGGGGCAGAGACCCAGTACTTC. As protein: CASNSQGAETQYF.

The sample holds one count of this clone. The V and J genes are TRBV15 and TRBJ1-5; D call uncertain. V lost 5 bases, J lost 4 bases, and 9 bases lay in between. Germline V gene data show CDR1 as LNHNV and CDR2 as YYDKDF (reference sequence). This CDR3 has 13 amino acids. The CDR3 sequence: CATSGLLNQPQHF. DNA of the CDR3: TGTGCCACCAGCGGACTTTTGAATCAGCCCCAGCATTTT.

This clone was seen a single time. The rearrangement uses TRBV4-1 and TRBJ2-3; TRBD1 matches 9 bases. CDR1 is MGHRA, CDR2 YSYEKL, per germline. The CDR3 runs 15 residues. V trimming: 4 bases; J trimming: 2 bases; junction bases outside the gene matches: 4. CDR3 bases: TGCGCCAGCAGCCCGACAGGGGGGCTCACAGATACGCAGTATTTT. Protein product: CASSPTGGLTDTQYF.

This clone was seen a handful of times. The chain joins TRBV5-1 to TRBJ1-6; D is perhaps TRBD1 (5 bases). The CDR3 covers 14 residues. CDR1 SGHRS and CDR2 YFSETQ come from the germline V gene. With 0 bases removed from V and 9 bases from J, the gap between germline ends came to 10 bases. The CDR3 is CASSLAGYGSPLHF. The CDR3 DNA follows: TGCGCCAGCAGCTTGGCAGGGTACGGTTCACCCCTCCACTTT.

This clone has only a few counts. J is TRBJ2-7 and V is TRBV9; TRBD2 might be the D (5 bases). Trimming removed 4 bases at V and 6 bases at J, with 20 bases between. CDR1 is SGDLS, CDR2 YYNGEE, per germline. The CDR3 is made up of 15 amino acids. CDR3 residues: CASSPPSGFGREQYF. The CDR3 DNA is TGTGCCAGCAGCCCCCCGTCGGGGTTTGGTCGCGAGCAGTACTTC.

The chain recombines TRBV7-6 with TRBJ2-2, with D unresolved. Deletions cut 1 base from V and 6 bases from J, with 9 bases between. Germline CDR1 reads SGHVS; CDR2 reads FNYEAQ. This CDR3 is built from 14 residues. DNA for the CDR3: TGTGCCAGCAGCTTAGGTGGTCCGGCCGGGGAGCTGTTTTTT. Its protein is CASSLGGPAGELFF.

This clone was observed a single time. The chain links TRBV2 to TRBJ1-5; D perhaps matches TRBD1 (6 bases). Germline CDR1 reads SNHLY; CDR2 reads FYNNEI. This CDR3 spans 15 amino acids. V was shortened by 6 bases and J by 0 bases, with 12 bases between the two germline ends. The CDR3 DNA follows: TGTGCCAGCAGCCTCGGACAGAGTAGCAATCAGCCCCAGCATTTT. Its translation is CASSLGQSSNQPQHF.

The V call is TRBV7-8, the J call TRBJ2-1, with D tentatively TRBD2 (6 bases). V was pared by 5 bases and J by 5 bases, with 22 bases between. This CDR3 contains 17 residues. Germline CDR1 SGHVS, CDR2 FQNEAQ. The CDR3 region is CASSLRVYGGGDNEQFF. In nucleotides, the CDR3 is TGTGCCAGCAGCCTAAGAGTGTACGGGGGTGGAGACAATGAGCAGTTCTTC.

The gene calls are TRBV30 and TRBJ1-5; D is perhaps TRBD1 (6 bases). V lost 2 bases to trimming and J lost 1 base, with 12 bases between them. The CDR3 is 15 amino acids. Germline V gene sequence: CDR1 GTSNPN, CDR2 SVGIG (reference sequence). The CDR3 DNA reads as TGTGCCTGGAGTCTACAGGGAACGAGCAATCAGCCCCAGCATTTT. This encodes CAWSLQGTSNQPQHF.

The J gene is TRBJ1-5, the V gene TRBV28, with a weak D call TRBD1 (5 bases). Germline CDR1 MDHEN, CDR2 SYDVKM. The V and J ends lost 3 bases and 2 bases respectively, with 11 bases between them. The CDR3 runs to 15 residues. In nucleotides, the CDR3 is TGTGCCAGCAGTTTTGGGGGGTCCCGCAATCAGCCCCAGCATTTT. It is translated as CASSFGGSRNQPQHF. Using reference TRBV28 and TRBJ1-5 for the parts outside the CDR3, the full variable domain is DVKVTQSSRYLVKRTGEKVFLECVQDMDHENMFWYRQDPGLGLRLIYFSYDVKMKEKGDIPEGYSVSREKKERFSLILESASTNQTSMYLCASSFGGSRNQPQHFGDGTRLSIL.

The chain links TRBV2 to TRBJ1-2, with 9 bases lining up with TRBD1. The germline V gene encodes CDR1 SNHLY and CDR2 FYNNEI. V trimming: 4 bases; J trimming: 4 bases; junction bases outside the gene matches: 7. The CDR3 covers 15 residues. CDR3 sequence: CASSGGQGGIYGYTF. In nucleotides, the CDR3 is TGTGCCAGCAGTGGGGGACAGGGTGGGATCTATGGCTACACCTTC.

In regard to this clone: This may arise from a read error, as a much more abundant clone is one base away. The rearrangement links TRBV11-2 to TRBJ1-1; TRBD1 agrees at 7 bases. CDR1 is SGHAT and CDR2 is FQNNGV in the germline V gene. V shed 3 bases and J 1 base; nucleotides not matched to a gene: 2. The CDR3 is 14 amino acids. CDR3 in amino acids: CASSLGQKNTEAFF. The CDR3 DNA reads TGTGCCAGCAGCTTGGGACAGAAGAACACTGAAGCTTTCTTT. The whole variable domain, remainder taken from reference TRBV11-2 and TRBJ1-1, is EAGVAQSPRYKIIEKRQSVAFWCNPISGHATLYWYQQILGQGPKLLIQFQNNGVVDDSQLPKDRFSAERLKGVDSTLKIQPAKLEDSAVYLCASSLGQKNTEAFFGQGTRLTVV.

The chain uses TRBV30 and TRBJ1-1; no firm D call. Germline loops: CDR1 GTSNPN, CDR2 SVGIG (reference sequence). The CDR3 covers 13 residues. The V end lost 3 bases, the J end lost 1 base, and 9 bases lay between the germline ends. CDR3: CAWSPGGNTEAFF. For the CDR3, the DNA is TGTGCCTGGAGCCCCGGCGGGAACACTGAAGCTTTCTTT.